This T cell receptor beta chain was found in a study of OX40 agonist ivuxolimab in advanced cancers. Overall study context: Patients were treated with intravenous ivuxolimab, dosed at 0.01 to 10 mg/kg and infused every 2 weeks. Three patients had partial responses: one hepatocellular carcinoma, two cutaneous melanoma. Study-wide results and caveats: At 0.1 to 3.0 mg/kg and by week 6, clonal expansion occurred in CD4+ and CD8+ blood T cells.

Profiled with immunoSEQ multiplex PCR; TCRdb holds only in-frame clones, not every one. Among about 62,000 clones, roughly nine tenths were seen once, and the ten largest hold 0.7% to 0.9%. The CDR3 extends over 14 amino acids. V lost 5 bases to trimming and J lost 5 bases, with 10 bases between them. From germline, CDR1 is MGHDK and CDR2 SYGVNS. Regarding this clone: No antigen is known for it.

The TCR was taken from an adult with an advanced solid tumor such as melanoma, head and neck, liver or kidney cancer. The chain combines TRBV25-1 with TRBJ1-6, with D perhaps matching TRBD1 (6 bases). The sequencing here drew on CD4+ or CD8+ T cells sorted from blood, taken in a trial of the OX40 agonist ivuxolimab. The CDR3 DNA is TGTGCCAGCAGTAGGGGGGGGGATAATTCACCCCTCCACTTT. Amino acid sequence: CASSRGGDNSPLHF.